What follows are 25 T cell receptor beta chains derived from one specimen sequenced in a study of cytotoxic CD8 clonotypes in ibrutinib-treated CLL. TCRdb's copy holds only in-frame clones and misses some; the assay was immunoSEQ multiplex PCR. The sample lists 200,000 to 250,000 clones; roughly three quarters were seen once. The specimen was PBMCs, collected after 12 months of ibrutinib treatment. The source is a human donor with chronic lymphocytic leukemia.

This clone was detected only a few times. The V and J genes are TRBV30 and TRBJ2-7, with D possibly matching TRBD1 (5 bases). Germline assignment: CDR1 GTSNPN and CDR2 SVGIG (reference sequence). V lost 0 bases to trimming and J lost 3 bases, with 9 bases between them. This CDR3 region has 13 residues. The DNA of the CDR3 is TGTGCCTGGAGTGTGACAGCCTTCTACGAGCAGTACTTC. Protein: CAWSVTAFYEQYF.

The genes are TRBV7-2 and TRBJ1-1; D ambiguous. The germline CDR1 and CDR2 sequences are SGHTA and FQGNSA. The CDR3 loop spans 14 amino acids. The V gene lost 6 bases and the J gene lost 0 bases, with 11 bases spanning the gap. CDR3 in DNA: TGTGCCAGCAGACCACTGACGGTGAACACTGAAGCTTTCTTT. This encodes CASRPLTVNTEAFF.

V and J are TRBV19 and TRBJ2-3, with a weak D call TRBD2 (6 bases). The germline CDR1 and CDR2 sequences are LNHDA and SQIVND (reference sequence). With 3 bases removed from V and 3 bases from J, the gap between germline ends came to 13 bases. CDR3 size: 15 residues. The DNA of the CDR3 is TGTGCCAGTAGTATTACGGCGGGAAGGACAGATACGCAGTATTTT. Protein sequence: CASSITAGRTDTQYF.

This clone was picked up a small number of times. V gene TRBV6-4 combines with J gene TRBJ1-2, with 9 bases matching TRBD1. CDR1 is MRHNA, CDR2 SNTAGT, per germline. The CDR3 has 14 residues. V was pared by 6 bases and J by 3 bases, with 5 bases of the junction left unmatched. The CDR3 loop reads CASRNTGGDYGYTF. The CDR3 bases are TGTGCCAGCAGGAATACAGGGGGCGACTATGGCTACACCTTC.

The chain has TRBV14 and TRBJ2-2, with 7 nucleotides matching TRBD1. Germline V gene lookup returns CDR1 SGHDN and CDR2 FVKESK. The CDR3 has 15 amino acids. Unmatched junction bases numbered 12, after V lost 8 bases and J lost 6 bases. CDR3 sequence reads: CASSFGRGSSGELFF. In nucleotides, the CDR3 is TGTGCCAGCTCTTTCGGCAGGGGGAGTTCCGGGGAGCTGTTTTTT.

This sequence joins TRBV4-3 and TRBJ1-2; D is unclear. This CDR3 has 14 residues. The germline CDR1 and CDR2 sequences are LGHNA and YSLEER. V lost 2 bases to trimming and J lost 8 bases, with 15 bases between them. Here the CDR3 DNA reads TGCGCCAGCAGCCAATCATTTTTGGCTCGGGGCTACACCTTC. Its translation is CASSQSFLARGYTF.

The gene calls are TRBV10-1 and TRBJ1-2, with D hard to call. The CDR3 contains 12 residues. Germline assignment: CDR1 WNHNN and CDR2 SYGVQD (reference sequence). Trimming shortened V by 7 bases and J by 2 bases, and 8 bases separated the two germline ends. The CDR3 nucleotides read TGCGCCAGCATGAGCAGAAACTATGGCTACACCTTC. Protein product: CASMSRNYGYTF.

This clone was seen a few times. This chain connects TRBV30 to TRBJ1-2; a possible D gene is TRBD1 (6 bases). This CDR3 region has 12 residues. Between the trimmed V and J ends, which lost 5 bases and 6 bases, there was a span of 13 bases. CDR1 is GTSNPN, CDR2 SVGIG, per germline (reference sequence). CDR3 sequence reads: CAWARDTHGYTF. CDR3 in DNA: TGTGCCTGGGCACGGGACACCCATGGCTACACCTTC. Filled out from reference TRBV30 and TRBJ1-2, the complete variable domain reads SQTIHQWPATLVQPVGSPLSLECTVEGTSNPNLYWYRQAAGRGLQLLFYSVGIGQISSEVPQNLSASRPQDRQFILSSKKLLLSDSGFYLCAWARDTHGYTFGSGTRLTVV.

J is TRBJ2-3 and V is TRBV30; 8 bases map to TRBD1. CDR3 length: 14 residues. From germline, CDR1 is GTSNPN and CDR2 SVGIG (reference sequence). With V trimmed by 3 bases and J by 5 bases, 7 bases remained unmatched. CDR3 amino acids: CAWRSGRGQDTQYF. The CDR3 nucleotides are TGTGCCTGGAGAAGTGGCAGGGGGCAAGATACGCAGTATTTT.

The genes are TRBV11-2 and TRBJ2-5, with 8 bases aligning to TRBD1. With V trimmed by 4 bases and J by 6 bases, 10 bases remained unmatched. The CDR3 consists of 15 residues. Germline V gene data show CDR1 as SGHAT and CDR2 as FQNNGV. The CDR3 spells CASSSTGQGRQTQYF. CDR3 DNA: TGTGCCAGCAGCTCTACTGGACAGGGTAGGCAGACCCAGTACTTC.

The chain joins TRBV19 to TRBJ2-1; D uncertain. Germline V gene sequence: CDR1 LNHDA, CDR2 SQIVND (reference sequence). Trimming removed 3 bases at V and 0 bases at J, with 9 bases between. The CDR3 consists of 15 residues. The CDR3 DNA reads as TGTGCCAGTAGTATTGGGTTGAGCTCCTACAATGAGCAGTTCTTC. Translation gives CASSIGLSSYNEQFF. Complete variable domain (other parts from reference TRBV19 and TRBJ2-1): DGGITQSPKYLFRKEGQNVTLSCEQNLNHDAMYWYRQDPGQGLRLIYYSQIVNDFQKGDIAEGYSVSREKKESFPLTVTSAQKNPTAFYLCASSIGLSSYNEQFFGPGTRLTVL.

This clone was seen more than once but under ten times. V and J are TRBV4-1 and TRBJ2-7, with no clear D. Germline V gene data show CDR1 as MGHRA and CDR2 as YSYEKL. The CDR3 is 15 residues long. V lost 0 bases to trimming and J lost 0 bases, with 9 bases between them. The CDR3 DNA reads TGCGCCAGCAGCCAAGAACACTTGAGCTCCTACGAGCAGTACTTC. This encodes CASSQEHLSSYEQYF.

V is TRBV1 and J is TRBJ2-2; the D call of TRBD1 is as the table states it, not checked on the DNA. TRBV1 is a pseudogene. CDR3 length: 14 amino acids. CDR3 coding DNA: TGCACCAGCAGCCAAGAGTGGTGGGGCCCGGCCTTGTTTTTT. Translated: CTSSQEWWGPALFF.

The chain links TRBV23-1 to TRBJ2-3, with 9 positions matching TRBD1. TRBV23-1 qualifies as an ORF whose function is uncertain. The V gene end was trimmed by 2 bases and the J gene end by 2 bases; junction bases not matched to a gene: 8. The CDR3 is 17 residues long. CDR3 loop: CASSQARDRDTTDTQYF. The CDR3, as DNA: TGCGCCAGCAGTCAAGCCCGGGACAGGGATACCACAGATACGCAGTATTTT.

For the CDR3, the DNA is TGTGCCAGCAGCGGGGGGCCCCCGTCAACTAATGAAAAACTGTTTTTT. This codes for CASSGGPPSTNEKLFF. The chain has TRBV9 and TRBJ1-4; a weak D match, TRBD1 (6 bases). Trimming pared 3 bases from V and 0 bases from J, leaving 12 bases between. Per the germline V gene, CDR1 is SGDLS and CDR2 is YYNGEE. The CDR3 has 16 residues.

V and J are TRBV27 and TRBJ1-2; tentatively, D is TRBD1 (6 bases). Trimming stripped 5 bases from V and 1 base from J, with 11 bases between. This CDR3 is built from 14 residues. Germline V gives CDR1 MNHEY, CDR2 SMNVEV (reference sequence). Here the CDR3 reads CASSVTGYNYGYTF. For the CDR3, the DNA is TGTGCCAGCAGTGTGACAGGCTATAACTATGGCTACACCTTC.

The chain combines TRBV28 with TRBJ1-2; TRBD1 matches 9 bases. Germline V gives CDR1 MDHEN, CDR2 SYDVKM. CDR3 size: 15 residues. V shed 3 bases, J shed 8 bases, and the junction held 10 bases outside the gene matches. CDR3 bases: TGTGCCAGCAGTTTGGGGGACAGGGATTTGGGCGGCTACACCTTC. Protein product: CASSLGDRDLGGYTF.

V gene TRBV4-3 combines with J gene TRBJ1-2, with D uncertain. The V end lost 3 bases, the J end lost 4 bases, and 9 bases lay between the germline ends. The CDR3 is 13 residues long. Looked up from germline, CDR1 is LGHNA and CDR2 is YSLEER. In DNA form, the CDR3 reads TGCGCCAGCAGCCACGCCGGGCCCTATGGCTACACCTTC. Its protein is CASSHAGPYGYTF.

The J gene is TRBJ2-7, the V gene TRBV4-3, with 12 nucleotides matching TRBD1. This CDR3 is built from 17 residues. Unmatched junction bases numbered 10, after V lost 0 bases and J lost 7 bases. Germline V CDR1 and CDR2: LGHNA, YSLEER. CDR3 nucleotides: TGCGCCAGCAGCCAAGATCGGAGGGACAGGGGGCAAAAAGAGCAGTACTTC. This translates into CASSQDRRDRGQKEQYF.

This clone was recorded a few times. The rearrangement links TRBV5-6 to TRBJ2-7; tentatively, D is TRBD2 (5 bases). Germline lookup yields CDR1 SGHDT and CDR2 YYEEEE. Trimming pared 3 bases from V and 1 base from J, leaving 11 bases between. The CDR3 consists of 14 residues. The CDR3, as DNA: TGTGCCAGCAGCTCTGGCGGGCGGTCCTACGAGCAGTACTTC. It specifies CASSSGGRSYEQYF.

CDR3 sequence reads: CACWDPRRTEAFF. CDR3 DNA: TGTGCCTGCTGGGACCCGAGGAGAACTGAAGCTTTCTTT. The chain is built from TRBV6-1 and TRBJ1-1, with a tentative D call TRBD1 (5 bases). The CDR3 loop spans 13 amino acids. Germline-derived CDR1 and CDR2 are MNHNS and SASEGT. V shed 11 bases and J shed 5 bases, with 18 bases lying between them.

The genes are TRBV5-1 and TRBJ1-2; a weak D match, TRBD1 (5 bases). CDR3 length: 15 residues. Trimming stripped 2 bases from V and 8 bases from J, with 19 bases between. Germline CDR1 SGHRS, CDR2 YFSETQ. Here the CDR3 reads CASSFGGVVWFGYTF. As DNA, the CDR3 is TGCGCCAGCAGCTTTGGGGGGGTCGTTTGGTTCGGCTACACCTTC. Full variable domain (missing parts from reference TRBV5-1 and TRBJ1-2): KAGVTQTPRYLIKTRGQQVTLSCSPISGHRSVSWYQQTPGQGLQFLFEYFSETQRNKGNFPGRFSGRQFSNSRSEMNVSTLELGDSALYLCASSFGGVVWFGYTFGSGTRLTVV.

The genes are TRBV9 and TRBJ1-4; tentatively, D is TRBD1 (5 bases). This CDR3 has 17 amino acids. V lost 4 bases, J lost 0 bases, and 16 bases lay in between. Germline V CDR1 and CDR2: SGDLS, YYNGEE. The CDR3 sequence is CASSQQGRGATNEKLFF. In DNA, the CDR3 is TGTGCCAGCAGCCAACAAGGGAGGGGCGCAACTAATGAAAAACTGTTTTTT.

V gene TRBV30 combines with J gene TRBJ2-1; D is possibly TRBD2 (5 bases). Trimming removed 3 bases from V and 2 bases from J, with 8 bases in between. Germline CDR1 reads GTSNPN; CDR2 reads SVGIG (reference sequence). CDR3 length: 13 amino acids. This chain's CDR3 is CAWRDGTYNEQFF. In nucleotides, the CDR3 is TGTGCCTGGAGAGACGGGACCTACAATGAGCAGTTCTTC.

The J gene is TRBJ1-6, the V gene TRBV30; D ambiguous. The CDR3 extends over 14 amino acids. Germline loops: CDR1 GTSNPN, CDR2 SVGIG (reference sequence). V lost 1 base, J lost 8 bases, and 12 bases lay in between. Written as DNA, the CDR3 is TGTGCCTGGAGTGCTCACGGAACGTATTCACCCCTCCACTTT. Translating it yields CAWSAHGTYSPLHF.